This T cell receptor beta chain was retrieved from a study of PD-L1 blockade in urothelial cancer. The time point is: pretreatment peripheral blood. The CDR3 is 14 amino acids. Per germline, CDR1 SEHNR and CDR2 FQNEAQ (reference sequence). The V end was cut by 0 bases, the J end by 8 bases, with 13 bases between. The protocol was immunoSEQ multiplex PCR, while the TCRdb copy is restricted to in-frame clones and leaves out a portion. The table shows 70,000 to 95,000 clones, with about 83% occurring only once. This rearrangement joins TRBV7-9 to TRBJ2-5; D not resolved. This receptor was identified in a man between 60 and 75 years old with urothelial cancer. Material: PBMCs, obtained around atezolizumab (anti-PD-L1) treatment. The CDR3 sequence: CASSLAEAAGTQYF. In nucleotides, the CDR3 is TGTGCCAGCAGCTTAGCCGAGGCGGCCGGTACCCAGTACTTC.